Following are 26 T cell receptor beta chains from one sample sequenced in a study of metastatic and nonmetastatic thyroid tumors. TCRdb re-called clones via MiXCR from the PCR reads. This table has a few thousand clones, 30% appearing once. All patients reached thyroid surgery having received no treatment beforehand. What was sequenced was adjacent normal tissue. These receptors were taken from a female donor with papillary thyroid cancer or a benign thyroid nodule (not recorded which). Some clones in this sample may be carry-over from other donors' samples.

The V gene is TRBV11-1, the J gene TRBJ1-1; no clear D. V was clipped by 1 base and J by 0 bases, with 15 bases between them. Germline lookup yields CDR1 SGHAT and CDR2 FQDESV (reference sequence). The CDR3 has 17 residues. The CDR3, as DNA: TGTGCCAGCAGCTTAGGGTCGAGGGCCCCATTGAACACTGAAGCTTTCTTT. This sequence encodes CASSLGSRAPLNTEAFF.

Of note for this clone: The junction departs from the called germline gene at one end, perhaps through a read error. The chain combines TRBV6-9 with TRBJ2-5; the D call may be TRBD1 or TRBD2 (5 bases each). CDR3 size: 13 residues. Germline V gene data show CDR1 as MNHGY and CDR2 as SVAAGI. CDR3 in amino acids: CASSVTQSGTQCF. The CDR3 nucleotides read TGTGCCAGCAGTGTTACTCAATCAGGGACCCAGTGCTTC.

This clone is deemed medium-sized. The rearrangement joins TRBV20-1 to TRBJ2-7; 7 bases line up with TRBD2. Germline V gene sequence: CDR1 DFQATT, CDR2 SNEGSKA (reference sequence). After removal of 3 bases from V and 6 bases from J, the junction contained 2 bases not matched to a gene. There are 11 residues in the CDR3. The CDR3 sequence is CSASGEGEQYF. DNA for the CDR3: TGCAGTGCTAGCGGGGAGGGCGAGCAGTACTTC.

As to this clone: Without the conserved terminal phenylalanine or tryptophan, this CDR3 likely stems from a read error. No DNA is shown, since the ends of the CDR3 on it are uncertain; the CDR3 is the one TCRdb lists. The V gene is TRBV27, the J gene TRBJ2-7; the table gives TRBD1 as D, unverified against the DNA. Germline V CDR1 and CDR2: MNHEY, SMNVEV (reference sequence). The CDR3 has 16 residues if both end residues are counted. The CDR3 region is CASSSGSGPTPYEQNI.

The CDR3, as DNA: TGTGCCAGTAGCCCGGGACCGCGCGCCGAGCAGTACTTC. As protein: CASSPGPRAEQYF. The gene calls are TRBV19 and TRBJ2-7, with D tentatively TRBD1 or TRBD2 (5 bases each). Germline CDR1 LNHDA, CDR2 SQIVND (reference sequence). This CDR3 is 13 amino acids long. The V end was cut by 6 bases, the J end by 6 bases, with 15 bases between.

Within the sample, this clone is large. J is TRBJ2-7 and V is TRBV27, with TRBD1 as a possible D gene (5 bases). This CDR3 contains 14 residues. CDR1 and CDR2 (germline): MNHEY, SMNVEV (reference sequence). V lost 3 bases and J 0 bases, leaving 9 bases between the germline ends. CDR3 region: CASSFAQVSYEQYF. The DNA of the CDR3 is TGTGCCAGCAGTTTCGCACAGGTCTCCTACGAGCAGTACTTC.

The V gene is TRBV6-1, the J gene TRBJ1-3; D is unresolved. Germline V CDR1 and CDR2: MNHNS, SASEGT. The V end lost 7 bases, the J end lost 1 base, and 11 bases lay between the germline ends. This CDR3 is built from 14 residues. Here the CDR3 DNA reads TGTGCCAGCATCTATTGGGCTTCTGGAAACACCATATATTTT. Residues: CASIYWASGNTIYF.

By share, this clone ranks as medium-sized. This chain connects TRBV9 to TRBJ2-1; 7 bases are a match to TRBD2. The J segment lost 8 bases and the V segment lost 3 bases, leaving 2 bases of the junction unmatched. The CDR3 loop spans 12 amino acids. Germline-derived CDR1 and CDR2 are SGDLS and YYNGEE. This CDR3 reads CASSAAGDEQFF. CDR3 nucleotide sequence: TGTGCCAGCAGCGCCGCGGGGGATGAGCAGTTCTTC. Drawing the rest from reference TRBV9 and TRBJ2-1, the complete variable domain is DSGVTQTPKHLITATGQRVTLRCSPRSGDLSVYWYQQSLDQGLQFLIQYYNGEERAKGNILERFSAQQFPDLHSELNLSSLELGDSALYFCASSAAGDEQFFGPGTRLTVL.

The chain links TRBV6-2 or TRBV6-3 to TRBJ2-7; D possibly uses TRBD1 or TRBD2 (5 bases each). V lost 0 bases and J lost 11, with 17 bases in between. Germline V lookup: CDR1 MNHEY, CDR2 SVGEGT. The length of the CDR3 is 14 residues. CDR3 protein: CASSYSGGPAREYF. The CDR3 bases are TGTGCCAGCAGTTACTCTGGGGGTCCGGCTCGTGAGTACTTC.

By its share, this clone is medium-sized (0.01 to 0.1%). The CDR3 nucleotides read TGTGCCAGCAGCCCCGGGGGGCCCCACATGAACACTGAAGCTTTCTTT. This gives the protein CASSPGGPHMNTEAFF. The V call is TRBV5-6, the J call TRBJ1-1, with D possibly being TRBD1 (6 bases). This CDR3 has 16 amino acids. CDR1 is SGHDT and CDR2 is YYEEEE in the germline V gene. Trimming took off 4 bases at V and 0 bases at J, with 16 bases between the two ends.

This clone was detected ten times or more. This chain links TRBV11-2 with TRBJ2-1, with TRBD2 matching 11 bases. Germline lookup yields CDR1 SGHAT and CDR2 FQNNGV. The CDR3 sequence is 12 residues long. V lost 6 bases to trimming and J lost 15 bases; unmatched junction nucleotides: 7. CDR3 sequence (DNA): TGTGCCAGCAGAAATAGCGGGAGGGGACCGTTCTTC. Translating it yields CASRNSGRGPFF.

This clone was counted a few times. Its ends do not fully match the called genes, so a read error is possible. This chain uses TRBV6-1 with TRBJ2-2; tentatively, D is TRBD2 (6 bases). Germline CDR1 MNHNS, CDR2 SASEGT. CDR3 length equals 13 residues. DNA for the CDR3: TGTGGCAGCAGACTAGAAAGCACCGGGGAGTTGTTTTTT. It codes for CGSRLESTGELFF.

In regard to this clone: The conserved closing phenylalanine or tryptophan is absent in this CDR3, likely reflecting a read error. This chain connects TRBV11-3 to TRBJ1-1, with D unresolved. Trimming cost V 2 bases and J 7 bases, with 8 bases left between them. The V gene's germline CDR1 is SGHNT and CDR2 YENEEA. The CDR3 length is 12 residues. The CDR3 sequence: CASSLRTDEAFS. The CDR3 DNA follows: TGTGCCAGCAGCTTACGGACTGATGAAGCTTTCTCT.

The chain joins TRBV7-3 to TRBJ2-7; possibly TRBD1 for D (6 bases). Trimming took 5 bases from V and 3 from J, leaving 11 bases between them. From germline, CDR1 is SGHTA and CDR2 FQGTGA. The CDR3 has 13 residues. CDR3 protein: CASSLLQGYEQYF. In nucleotides, the CDR3 is TGTGCCAGCAGCCTACTACAGGGCTACGAGCAGTACTTC.

This clone has just a few counts. The chain uses TRBV28 and TRBJ1-1, with TRBD1 matching over 10 bases. Germline V gene sequence: CDR1 MDHEN, CDR2 SYDVKM. V trimming: 6 bases; J trimming: 7 bases; junction bases outside the gene matches: 11. This CDR3 is 15 amino acids long. The CDR3 sequence: CASSHRSTGGREAFF. CDR3 DNA: TGTGCCAGCAGCCACCGATCGACAGGGGGCCGTGAAGCTTTCTTT.

CDR3 in amino acids: CASSLSRGETQYF. CDR3 nucleotide sequence: TGTGCCAGCAGCCTTAGCCGGGGAGAGACCCAGTACTTC. The V call is TRBV11-2, the J call TRBJ2-5; possibly TRBD2 for D (5 bases). This CDR3 contains 13 residues. V was cut by 5 bases and J by 4 bases, with 11 bases left in between. The V gene's germline CDR1 is SGHAT and CDR2 FQNNGV.

This chain uses TRBV7-2 with TRBJ2-7; tentative D call: TRBD2 (6 bases). V was clipped by 0 bases and J by 6 bases, with 12 bases between them. This CDR3 is 14 amino acids long. Germline V lookup: CDR1 SGHTA, CDR2 FQGNSA. CDR3 sequence (DNA): TGTGCCAGCAGCTTAGCCACTAGCTCGGGCGAGCAGTACTTC. The encoded protein is CASSLATSSGEQYF.

As to this clone: The conserved phenylalanine or tryptophan is not found at the CDR3 terminus, so this likely reflects a read error. No DNA is shown, since the ends of the CDR3 on it are uncertain; the CDR3 is the one TCRdb lists. The chain links TRBV7-2 to TRBJ2-7; the DNA was not used to check the table's D call, TRBD2. Germline loops: CDR1 SGHTA, CDR2 FQGNSA. The length of the CDR3 is 14 amino acids, counting both ends. CDR3 sequence reads: CASSLDGSRYEQDL.

The chain employs TRBV6-1 and TRBJ2-1; 8 positions match TRBD1. The last part of the DNA fits TRBJ2-5 better; the J call may be wrong. The CDR3 contains 14 residues. Germline CDR1 and CDR2: MNHNS and SASEGT. The CDR3: CASNSGTGGETQYF. The CDR3 DNA sequence: TGTGCCAGCAACTCCGGGACAGGCGGCGAGACCCAGTACTTC.

This chain uses TRBV5-1 with TRBJ2-1; tentatively, D is TRBD2 (6 bases). Deletions cut 4 bases from V and 0 bases from J, with 14 bases between. The germline V gene has CDR1 SGHRS and CDR2 YFSETQ. The CDR3 runs 16 residues. CDR3: CASSPKDGSSYNEQFF. The CDR3 coding sequence is TGCGCCAGCAGCCCCAAGGACGGGAGCTCCTACAATGAGCAGTTCTTC. Variable domain in full (rest from reference TRBV5-1 and TRBJ2-1): KAGVTQTPRYLIKTRGQQVTLSCSPISGHRSVSWYQQTPGQGLQFLFEYFSETQRNKGNFPGRFSGRQFSNSRSEMNVSTLELGDSALYLCASSPKDGSSYNEQFFGPGTRLTVL.

By share of the sample, this clone is large. The chain combines TRBV7-9 with TRBJ2-1, with D unclear. This CDR3 spans 11 amino acids. Trimming took off 4 bases at V and 5 bases at J, with 3 bases between the two ends. The germline gives CDR1 SEHNR, CDR2 FQNEAQ (reference sequence). CDR3 residues: CASSSNNEQFF. DNA for the CDR3: TGTGCCAGCAGCTCTAACAATGAGCAGTTCTTC.

In DNA, the CDR3 is TGTGCCAGCATCGGAATAAAGGGAAACTATGGCTACACCTTC. Translating gives CASIGIKGNYGYTF. The gene calls are TRBV2 and TRBJ1-2; no clear D. The CDR3 sequence is 14 residues long. Deletions cut 7 bases from V and 2 bases from J, with 14 bases between. In germline, CDR1 is SNHLY, CDR2 FYNNEI.

In the case of this clone: This is likely a read error, given that the CDR3 carries no conserved phenylalanine or tryptophan at its end. The chain employs TRBV19 and TRBJ2-2; no clear D. CDR3 length: 12 amino acids. The V end was cut by 2 bases, the J end by 7 bases, with 5 bases between. The germline V gene has CDR1 LNHDA and CDR2 SQIVND (reference sequence). In nucleotides, the CDR3 is TGTGCCAGTAGTATACGCTACGGGGAGCTGTTTTGT. Translating it yields CASSIRYGELFC.

This clone is termed medium-sized. The V call is TRBV2, the J call TRBJ2-1; TRBD2 might be the D (6 bases). CDR1 and CDR2 (germline): SNHLY, FYNNEI. The CDR3 has 17 residues. The V gene lost 1 base and the J gene lost 8 bases, with 21 bases spanning the gap. The CDR3 reads CASSEVGVAVEGYEQFF. The CDR3 DNA is TGTGCCAGCAGTGAAGTGGGGGTGGCGGTGGAGGGATATGAGCAGTTCTTC.

In this sample, this clone is medium-sized. CDR3 loop: CASRTVFEANYGYTF. CDR3 coding DNA: TGTGCCAGTAGGACGGTTTTCGAAGCTAACTATGGCTACACCTTC. The chain couples TRBV19 to TRBJ1-2; D remains ambiguous. Trimming removed 6 bases from V and 0 bases from J, with 14 bases in between. Germline-derived CDR1 and CDR2 are LNHDA and SQIVND (reference sequence). This CDR3 has 15 residues.

The chain employs TRBV24-1 and TRBJ1-1; unclear D gene. Germline assignment: CDR1 KGHDR and CDR2 SFDVKD. Trimming removed 7 bases at V and 0 bases at J, with 20 bases between. This CDR3 contains 17 residues. The CDR3 nucleotides read TGTGCCACCAGGCCCTTGGGCGGGATATTATTGAACACTGAAGCTTTCTTT. Encoded protein: CATRPLGGILLNTEAFF.